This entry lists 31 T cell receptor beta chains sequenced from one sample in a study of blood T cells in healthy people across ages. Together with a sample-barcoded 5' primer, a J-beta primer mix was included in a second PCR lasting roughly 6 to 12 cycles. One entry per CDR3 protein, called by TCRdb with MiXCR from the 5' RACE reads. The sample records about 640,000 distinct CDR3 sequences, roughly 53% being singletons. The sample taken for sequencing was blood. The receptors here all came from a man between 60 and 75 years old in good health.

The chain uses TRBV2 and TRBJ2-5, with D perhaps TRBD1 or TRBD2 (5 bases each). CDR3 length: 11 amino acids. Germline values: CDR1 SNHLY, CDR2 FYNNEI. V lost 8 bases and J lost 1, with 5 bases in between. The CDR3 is CASGGQETQYF. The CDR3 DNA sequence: TGTGCCAGCGGGGGCCAAGAGACCCAGTACTTC.

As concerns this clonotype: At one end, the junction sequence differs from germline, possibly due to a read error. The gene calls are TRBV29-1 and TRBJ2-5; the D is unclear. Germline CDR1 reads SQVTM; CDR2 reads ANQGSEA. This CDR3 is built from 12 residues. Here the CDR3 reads CTVSSGQETQYF. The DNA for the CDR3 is TGCACCGTTAGTTCGGGCCAAGAGACCCAGTACTTC.

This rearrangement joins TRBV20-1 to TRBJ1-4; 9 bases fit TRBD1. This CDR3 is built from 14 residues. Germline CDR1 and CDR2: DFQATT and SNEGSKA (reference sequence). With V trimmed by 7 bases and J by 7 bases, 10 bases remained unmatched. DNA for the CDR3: TGCAGTGTCGCATCGACAGGGGGGGGTGAAAAACTGTTTTTT. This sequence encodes CSVASTGGGEKLFF.

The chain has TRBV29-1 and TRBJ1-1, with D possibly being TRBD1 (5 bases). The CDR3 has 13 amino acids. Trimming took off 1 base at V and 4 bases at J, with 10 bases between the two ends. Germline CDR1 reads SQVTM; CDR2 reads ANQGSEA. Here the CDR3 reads CSVEGPGGTEAFF. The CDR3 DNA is TGCAGCGTTGAAGGACCGGGGGGCACTGAAGCTTTCTTT.

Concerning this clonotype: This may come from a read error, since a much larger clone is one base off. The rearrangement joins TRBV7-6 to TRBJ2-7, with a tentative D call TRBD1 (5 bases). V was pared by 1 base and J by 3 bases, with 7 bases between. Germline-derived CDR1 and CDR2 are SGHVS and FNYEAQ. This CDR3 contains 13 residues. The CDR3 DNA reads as TGTGCCAGCAGCTTAGTACAGGACTACGAGCAGTACTTC. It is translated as CASSLVQDYEQYF.

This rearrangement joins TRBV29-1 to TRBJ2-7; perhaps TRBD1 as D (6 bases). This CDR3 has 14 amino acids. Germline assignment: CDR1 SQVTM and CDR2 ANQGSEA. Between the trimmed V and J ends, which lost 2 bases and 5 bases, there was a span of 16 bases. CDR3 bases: TGCAGCGTTGAATTTGGAAACAGGGCAAACGAGCAGTACTTC. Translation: CSVEFGNRANEQYF.

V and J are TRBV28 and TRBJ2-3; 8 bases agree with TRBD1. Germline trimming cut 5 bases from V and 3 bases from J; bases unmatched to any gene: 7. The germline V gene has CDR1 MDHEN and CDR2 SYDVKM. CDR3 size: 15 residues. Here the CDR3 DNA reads TGTGCCAGCAGTGGGCCAGGGGGCCCGACAGATACGCAGTATTTT. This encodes CASSGPGGPTDTQYF.

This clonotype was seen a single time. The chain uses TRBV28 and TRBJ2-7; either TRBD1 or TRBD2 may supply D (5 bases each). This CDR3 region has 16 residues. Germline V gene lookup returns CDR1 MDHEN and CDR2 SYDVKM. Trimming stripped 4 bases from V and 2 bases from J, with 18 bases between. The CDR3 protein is CASSWSARGRTYEQYF. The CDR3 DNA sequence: TGTGCCAGCAGTTGGAGCGCCCGGGGCAGAACCTACGAGCAGTACTTC.

The CDR3, as DNA: TGCAGCGTTGCTCAGGGGGTGAACACTGAAGCTTTCTTT. As protein: CSVAQGVNTEAFF. The chain couples TRBV29-1 to TRBJ1-1; 7 nucleotides agree with TRBD1. Trimming took 4 bases from V and 0 from J; bases not matched to a gene: 2. Germline loops: CDR1 SQVTM, CDR2 ANQGSEA. The CDR3 spans 13 residues.

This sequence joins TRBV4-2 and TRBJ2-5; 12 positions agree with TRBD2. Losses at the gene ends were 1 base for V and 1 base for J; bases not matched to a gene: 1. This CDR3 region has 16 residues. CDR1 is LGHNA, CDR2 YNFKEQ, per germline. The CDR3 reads CASSQASGGAQETQYF. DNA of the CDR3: TGTGCCAGCAGCCAAGCTAGCGGGGGGGCCCAAGAGACCCAGTACTTC.

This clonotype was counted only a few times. CDR3 region: CASSLEGYTYEQYF. The CDR3 bases are TGTGCCAGCAGCTTAGAAGGGTATACCTACGAGCAGTACTTC. The chain uses TRBV11-2 and TRBJ2-7; D unclear. Trimming left V 0 bases short and J 2 bases short, with 8 bases between. Germline CDR1 reads SGHAT; CDR2 reads FQNNGV. The CDR3 runs 14 residues.

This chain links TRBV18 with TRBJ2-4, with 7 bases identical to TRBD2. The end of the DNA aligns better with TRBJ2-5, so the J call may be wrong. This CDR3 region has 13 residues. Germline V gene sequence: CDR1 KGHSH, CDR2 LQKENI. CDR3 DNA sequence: TGTGCCAGCTCACCAGGCGGGGGTCAGACCCAGTACTTC. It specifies CASSPGGGQTQYF.

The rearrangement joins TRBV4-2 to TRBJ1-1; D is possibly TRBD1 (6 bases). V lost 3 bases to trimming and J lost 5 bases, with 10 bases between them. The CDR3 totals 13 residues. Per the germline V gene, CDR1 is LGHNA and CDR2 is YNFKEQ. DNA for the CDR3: TGTGCCAGCAGCCAGGACCAGGGGACTGAAGCTTTCTTT. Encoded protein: CASSQDQGTEAFF.

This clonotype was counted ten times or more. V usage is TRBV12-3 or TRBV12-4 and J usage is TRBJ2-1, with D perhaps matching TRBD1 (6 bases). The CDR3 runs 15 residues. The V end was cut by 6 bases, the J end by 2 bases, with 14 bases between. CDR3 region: CASSLGAGTYNEQFF. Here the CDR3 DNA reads TGTGCCAGCAGCTTGGGGGCAGGGACCTACAATGAGCAGTTCTTC.

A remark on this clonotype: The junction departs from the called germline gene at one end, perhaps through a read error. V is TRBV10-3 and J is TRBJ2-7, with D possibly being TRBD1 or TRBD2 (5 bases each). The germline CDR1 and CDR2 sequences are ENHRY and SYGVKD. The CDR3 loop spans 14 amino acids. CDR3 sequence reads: CATSDGDGSYEQYF. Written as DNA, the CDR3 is TGTGCCACCAGTGACGGGGACGGCTCCTACGAGCAGTACTTC.

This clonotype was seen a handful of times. CDR3 in amino acids: CSATGSIYEQYF. Here the CDR3 DNA reads TGCAGTGCCACAGGGTCGATCTACGAGCAGTACTTC. This chain uses TRBV20-1 with TRBJ2-7; TRBD1 might be the D (6 bases). This CDR3 comprises 12 residues. The V end was cut by 6 bases, the J end by 3 bases, with 12 bases between. Germline CDR1 reads DFQATT; CDR2 reads SNEGSKA (reference sequence).

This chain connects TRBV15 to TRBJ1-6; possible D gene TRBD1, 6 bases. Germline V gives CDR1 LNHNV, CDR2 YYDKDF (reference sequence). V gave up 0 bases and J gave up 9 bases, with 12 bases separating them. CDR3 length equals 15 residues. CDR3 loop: CATSRDRGEISPLHF. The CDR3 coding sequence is TGTGCCACCAGCAGAGATAGGGGGGAAATTTCACCCCTCCACTTT.

The CDR3 nucleotides are TGTGCCAGCAGCTTGGGGGAGGGCACTGAAGCTTTCTTT. This codes for CASSLGEGTEAFF. The genes are TRBV11-1 and TRBJ1-1; tentative D call: TRBD1 (5 bases). The CDR3 consists of 13 residues. Germline V gene sequence: CDR1 SGHAT, CDR2 FQDESV (reference sequence). V was cut by 3 bases and J by 4 bases, with 9 bases left in between.

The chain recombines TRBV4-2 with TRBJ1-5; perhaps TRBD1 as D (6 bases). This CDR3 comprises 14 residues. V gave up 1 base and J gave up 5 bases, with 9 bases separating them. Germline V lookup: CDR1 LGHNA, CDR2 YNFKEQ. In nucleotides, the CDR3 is TGTGCCAGCAGCCAAGGACAGGTTGATCAGCCCCAGCATTTT. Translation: CASSQGQVDQPQHF.

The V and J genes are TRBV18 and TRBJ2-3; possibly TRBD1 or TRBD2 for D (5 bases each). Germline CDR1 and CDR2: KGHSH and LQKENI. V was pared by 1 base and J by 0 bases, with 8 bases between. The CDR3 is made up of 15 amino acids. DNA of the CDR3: TGTGCCAGCTCACCACAGAGGGACAGCACAGATACGCAGTATTTT. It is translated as CASSPQRDSTDTQYF.

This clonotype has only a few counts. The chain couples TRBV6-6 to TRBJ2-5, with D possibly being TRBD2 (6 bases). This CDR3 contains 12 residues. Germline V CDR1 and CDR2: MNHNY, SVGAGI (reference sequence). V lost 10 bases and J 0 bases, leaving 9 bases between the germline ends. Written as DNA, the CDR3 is TGTGCCACCAAGCGGGACCAAGAGACCCAGTACTTC. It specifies CATKRDQETQYF.

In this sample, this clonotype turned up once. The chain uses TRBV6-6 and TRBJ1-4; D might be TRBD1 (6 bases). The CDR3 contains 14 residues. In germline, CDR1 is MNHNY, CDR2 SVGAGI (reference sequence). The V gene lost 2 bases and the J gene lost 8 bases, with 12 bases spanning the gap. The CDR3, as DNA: TGTGCCAGCAGTTACGACAGGAGAGGGGAAAAACTGTTTTTT. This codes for CASSYDRRGEKLFF.

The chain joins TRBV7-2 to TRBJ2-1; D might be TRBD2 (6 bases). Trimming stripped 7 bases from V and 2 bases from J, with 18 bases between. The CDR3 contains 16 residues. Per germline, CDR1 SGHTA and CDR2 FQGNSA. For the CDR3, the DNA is TGTGCCAGCACCCATGGGCGGGGTTCGGCCTACAATGAGCAGTTCTTC. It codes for CASTHGRGSAYNEQFF.

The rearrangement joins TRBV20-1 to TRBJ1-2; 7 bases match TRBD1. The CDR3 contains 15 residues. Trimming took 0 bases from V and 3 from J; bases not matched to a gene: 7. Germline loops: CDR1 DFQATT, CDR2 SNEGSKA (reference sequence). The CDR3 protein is CSARDRQGVDYGYTF. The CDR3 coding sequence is TGCAGTGCTAGAGATCGGCAGGGGGTCGACTATGGCTACACCTTC.

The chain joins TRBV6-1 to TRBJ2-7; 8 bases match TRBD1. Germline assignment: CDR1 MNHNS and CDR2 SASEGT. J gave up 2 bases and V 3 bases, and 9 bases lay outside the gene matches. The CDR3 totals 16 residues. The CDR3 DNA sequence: TGTGCCAGCAGTGACGGACAGGGCCTGGTCGCCTACGAGCAGTACTTC. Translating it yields CASSDGQGLVAYEQYF.

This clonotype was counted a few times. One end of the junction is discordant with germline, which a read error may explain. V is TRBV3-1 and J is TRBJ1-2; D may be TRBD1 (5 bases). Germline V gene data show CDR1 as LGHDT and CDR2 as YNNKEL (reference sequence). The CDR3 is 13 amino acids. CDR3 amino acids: CASSQEGVYGYTF. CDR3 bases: TGCGCCAGCAGCCAAGAAGGGGTCTATGGCTACACCTTC.

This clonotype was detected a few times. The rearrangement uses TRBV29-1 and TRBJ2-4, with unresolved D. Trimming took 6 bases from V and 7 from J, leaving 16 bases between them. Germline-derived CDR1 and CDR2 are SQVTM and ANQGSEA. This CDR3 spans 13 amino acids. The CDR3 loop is CSVGMYPPNIQYF. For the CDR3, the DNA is TGCAGCGTGGGAATGTACCCACCGAACATTCAGTACTTC.

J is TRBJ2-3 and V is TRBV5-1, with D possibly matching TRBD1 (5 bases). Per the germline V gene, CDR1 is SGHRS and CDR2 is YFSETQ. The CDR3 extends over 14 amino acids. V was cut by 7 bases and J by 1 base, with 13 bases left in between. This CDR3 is CASGLQARTDTQYF. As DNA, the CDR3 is TGCGCCAGCGGCCTACAGGCCCGCACAGATACGCAGTATTTT. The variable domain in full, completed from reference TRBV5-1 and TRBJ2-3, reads KAGVTQTPRYLIKTRGQQVTLSCSPISGHRSVSWYQQTPGQGLQFLFEYFSETQRNKGNFPGRFSGRQFSNSRSEMNVSTLELGDSALYLCASGLQARTDTQYFGPGTRLTVL.

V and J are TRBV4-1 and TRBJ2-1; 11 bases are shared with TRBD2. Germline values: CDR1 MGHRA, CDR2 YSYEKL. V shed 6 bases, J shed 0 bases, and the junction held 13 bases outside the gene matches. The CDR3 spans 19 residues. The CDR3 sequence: CASRPAPIAGGLSYNEQFF. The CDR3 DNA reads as TGCGCCAGCAGACCAGCACCTATAGCGGGGGGGCTCTCCTACAATGAGCAGTTCTTC.

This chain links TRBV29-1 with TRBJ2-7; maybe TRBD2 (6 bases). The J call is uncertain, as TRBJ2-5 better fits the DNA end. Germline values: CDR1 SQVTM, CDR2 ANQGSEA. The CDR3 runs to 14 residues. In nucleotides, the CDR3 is TGCAGCAGCCGGGGGACTTTCGGAGGGGAGACCCAGTACTTC. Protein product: CSSRGTFGGETQYF.

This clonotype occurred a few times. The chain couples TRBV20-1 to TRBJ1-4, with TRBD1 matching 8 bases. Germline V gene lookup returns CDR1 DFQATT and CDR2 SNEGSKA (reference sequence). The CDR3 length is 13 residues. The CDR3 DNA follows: TGCAGAGCCCGGGACAGGCTGAATGAAAAACTGTTTTTT. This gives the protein CRARDRLNEKLFF.